This TCR beta chain was captured by sequencing in a study of T cells in localized non-small cell lung cancer. This CDR3 has 12 residues. V gave up 7 bases and J gave up 6 bases; unmatched junction bases: 4. Germline CDR1 WNHNN, CDR2 SYGVQD (reference sequence). Study-level points and caveats: In adjacent lung, a median roughly 60 of the top 100 tumor clones were found.

As for this clone: Its antigen is as yet unknown.

Clones were read by immunoSEQ multiplex PCR, and TCRdb kept only the in-frame ones, dropping some. The sample includes about 25,000 clones, 92% of them seen just once. The source is a man between 40 and 75 years old with stage III squamous cell lung carcinoma. The rearrangement joins TRBV10-1 to TRBJ1-1; TRBD1 matches at 8 bases. The specimen comprised peripheral blood, sampled before any cancer treatment. CDR3 sequence (DNA): TGCGCCAGCAAAGGACAGGGTCCTGAAGCTTTCTTT. Residues: CASKGQGPEAFF.